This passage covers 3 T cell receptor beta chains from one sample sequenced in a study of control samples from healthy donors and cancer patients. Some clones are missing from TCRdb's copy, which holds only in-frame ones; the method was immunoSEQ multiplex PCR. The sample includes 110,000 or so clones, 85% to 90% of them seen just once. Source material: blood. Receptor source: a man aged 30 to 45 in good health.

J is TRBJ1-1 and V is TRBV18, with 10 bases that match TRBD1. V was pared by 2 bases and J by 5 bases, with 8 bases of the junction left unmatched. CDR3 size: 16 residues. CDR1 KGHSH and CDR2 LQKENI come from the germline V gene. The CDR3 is CASSPGRQGAGTEAFF. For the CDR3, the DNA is TGTGCCAGCTCACCAGGTAGACAGGGGGCTGGGACTGAAGCTTTCTTT.

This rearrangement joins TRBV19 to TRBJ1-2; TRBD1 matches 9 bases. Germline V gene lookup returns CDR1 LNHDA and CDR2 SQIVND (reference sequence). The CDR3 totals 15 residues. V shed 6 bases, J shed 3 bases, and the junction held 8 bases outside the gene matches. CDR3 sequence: CASSRDRVEDYGYTF. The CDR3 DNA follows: TGTGCCAGTAGCCGGGACAGGGTAGAGGACTATGGCTACACCTTC.

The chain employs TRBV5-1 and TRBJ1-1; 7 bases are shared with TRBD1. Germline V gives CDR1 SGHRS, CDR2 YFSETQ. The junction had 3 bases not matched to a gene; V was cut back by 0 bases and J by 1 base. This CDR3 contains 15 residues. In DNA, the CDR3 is TGCGCCAGCAGCTTGGGGGACAGCGAGAACACTGAAGCTTTCTTT. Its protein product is CASSLGDSENTEAFF. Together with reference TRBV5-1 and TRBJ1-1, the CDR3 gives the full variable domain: KAGVTQTPRYLIKTRGQQVTLSCSPISGHRSVSWYQQTPGQGLQFLFEYFSETQRNKGNFPGRFSGRQFSNSRSEMNVSTLELGDSALYLCASSLGDSENTEAFFGQGTRLTVV.